This note documents a single T cell receptor (beta chain) sequence. Its target is not known. The treatment was: roughly 10-day PBMC culture with coronavirus spike peptide pools or control peptides (ViraFEST assay). The record originates from a study of vaccination and CD4 T cells after COVID-19. In the study overall: Sampling post-COVID took place a median around 100 days after diagnosis (range 35 to 161). Overlapping SARS-CoV-2, HCoV-NL63, HCoV-OC43 and HCoV-229E spike peptides were used to stimulate cells.

Germline V CDR1 and CDR2: MNHNS, SASEGT. The CDR3 is 17 amino acids. The V segment lost 4 bases and the J segment 2 bases; nucleotides outside the gene matches: 9. Sequenced with the Oncomine TCR Beta short-read assay was DNA taken from cultured CD4+ T cells. From the PCR reads, TCRdb called clonotypes with MiXCR, one entry per CDR3 protein. The table lists roughly 16,000 distinct CDR3 sequences, 78% of them singletons. The chain carries TRBV6-1 and TRBJ1-5; TRBD1 aligns across 9 bases. This receptor was obtained from a human donor who received a COVID-19 vaccine. The material sequenced was CD4+ T cells from blood, cultured in vitro, taken after SARS-CoV-2 vaccination. The CDR3 protein is CASSAGQGGIGNQPQHF. CDR3 sequence (DNA): TGTGCCAGCAGTGCGGGACAGGGAGGGATCGGCAATCAGCCCCAGCATTTT.